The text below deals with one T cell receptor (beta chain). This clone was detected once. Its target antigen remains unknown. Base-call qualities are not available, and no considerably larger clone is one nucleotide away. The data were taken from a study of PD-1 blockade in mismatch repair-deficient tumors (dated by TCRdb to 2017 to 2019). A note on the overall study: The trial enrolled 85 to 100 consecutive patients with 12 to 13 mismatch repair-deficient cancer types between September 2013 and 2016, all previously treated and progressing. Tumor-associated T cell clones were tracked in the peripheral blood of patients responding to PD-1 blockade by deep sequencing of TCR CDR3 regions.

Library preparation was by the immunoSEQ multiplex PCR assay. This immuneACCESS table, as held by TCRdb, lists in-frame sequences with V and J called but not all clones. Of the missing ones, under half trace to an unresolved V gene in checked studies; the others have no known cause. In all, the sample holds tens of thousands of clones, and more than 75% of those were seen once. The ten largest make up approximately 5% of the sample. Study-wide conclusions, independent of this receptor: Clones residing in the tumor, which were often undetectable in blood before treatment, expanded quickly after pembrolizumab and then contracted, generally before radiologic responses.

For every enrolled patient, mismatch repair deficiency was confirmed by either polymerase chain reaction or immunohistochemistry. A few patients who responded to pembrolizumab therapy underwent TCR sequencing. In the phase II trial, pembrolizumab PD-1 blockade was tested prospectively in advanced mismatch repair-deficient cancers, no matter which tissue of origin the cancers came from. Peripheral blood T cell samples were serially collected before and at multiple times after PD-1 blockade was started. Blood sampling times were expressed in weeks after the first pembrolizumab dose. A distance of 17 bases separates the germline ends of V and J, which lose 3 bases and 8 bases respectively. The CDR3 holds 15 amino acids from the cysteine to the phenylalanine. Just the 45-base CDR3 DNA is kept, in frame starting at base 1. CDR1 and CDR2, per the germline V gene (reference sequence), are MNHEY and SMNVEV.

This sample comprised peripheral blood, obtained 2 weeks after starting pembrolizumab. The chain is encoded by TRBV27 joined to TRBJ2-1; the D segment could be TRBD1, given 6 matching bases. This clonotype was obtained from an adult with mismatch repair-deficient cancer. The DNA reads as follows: TGTGCCAGCAGTTTTTGGGACACGTCTGGCCATGAGCAGTTCTTC. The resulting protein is CASSFWDTSGHEQFF.